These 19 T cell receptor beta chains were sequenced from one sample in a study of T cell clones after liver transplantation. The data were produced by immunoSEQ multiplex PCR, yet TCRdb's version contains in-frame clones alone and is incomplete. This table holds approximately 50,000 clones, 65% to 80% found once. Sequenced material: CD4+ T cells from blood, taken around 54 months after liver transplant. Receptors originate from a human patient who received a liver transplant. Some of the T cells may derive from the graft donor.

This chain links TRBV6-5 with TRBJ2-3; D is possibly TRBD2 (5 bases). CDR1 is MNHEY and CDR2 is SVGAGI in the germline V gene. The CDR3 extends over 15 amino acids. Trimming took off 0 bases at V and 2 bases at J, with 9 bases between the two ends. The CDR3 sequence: CASSYSGRNTDTQYF. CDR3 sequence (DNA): TGTGCCAGCAGTTACTCGGGGAGAAACACAGATACGCAGTATTTT.

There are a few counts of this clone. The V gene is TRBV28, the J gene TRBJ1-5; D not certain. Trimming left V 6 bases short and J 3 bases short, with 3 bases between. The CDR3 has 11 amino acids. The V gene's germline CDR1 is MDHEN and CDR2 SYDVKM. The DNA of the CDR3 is TGTGCCAGCAGAACCAATCAGCCCCAGCATTTT. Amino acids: CASRTNQPQHF. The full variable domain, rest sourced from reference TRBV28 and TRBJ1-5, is DVKVTQSSRYLVKRTGEKVFLECVQDMDHENMFWYRQDPGLGLRLIYFSYDVKMKEKGDIPEGYSVSREKKERFSLILESASTNQTSMYLCASRTNQPQHFGDGTRLSIL.

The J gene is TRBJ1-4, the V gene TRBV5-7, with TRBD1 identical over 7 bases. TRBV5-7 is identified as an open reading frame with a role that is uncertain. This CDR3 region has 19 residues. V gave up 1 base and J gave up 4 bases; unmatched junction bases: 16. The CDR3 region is CASSLLSAPGTANNEKLFF. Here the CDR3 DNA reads TGTGCCAGCAGCTTGTTAAGCGCGCCAGGGACAGCCAATAATGAAAAACTGTTTTTT.

This CDR3 is CASSQERQNNEKLFF. Here the CDR3 DNA reads TGTGCCAGCAGCCAAGAGCGACAGAATAATGAAAAACTGTTTTTT. J is TRBJ1-4 and V is TRBV14, with a tentative D call TRBD1 (5 bases). Looked up from germline, CDR1 is SGHDN and CDR2 is FVKESK. Between the trimmed V and J ends, which lost 0 bases and 4 bases, there was a span of 9 bases. The CDR3 is made up of 15 amino acids.

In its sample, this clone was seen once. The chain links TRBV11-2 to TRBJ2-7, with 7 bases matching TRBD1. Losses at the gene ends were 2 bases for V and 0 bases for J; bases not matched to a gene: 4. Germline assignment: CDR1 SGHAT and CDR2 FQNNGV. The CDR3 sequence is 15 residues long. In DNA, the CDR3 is TGTGCCAGCAGCTTAACAGGGGATTTCTCCTACGAGCAGTACTTC. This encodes CASSLTGDFSYEQYF.

CDR3 sequence (DNA): TGTGCCAGCAGCACCGGGACAGCAGGCTACACCTTC. Translated, it gives CASSTGTAGYTF. J is TRBJ1-2 and V is TRBV28, with TRBD1 identical over 7 bases. V lost 6 bases and J lost 8; bases outside the gene matches: 6. Germline V gene data show CDR1 as MDHEN and CDR2 as SYDVKM. This CDR3 region has 12 residues.

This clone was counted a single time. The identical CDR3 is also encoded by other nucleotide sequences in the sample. CDR3 DNA sequence: TGTGCCAGCTCAATCCTGACTCAGGGACCACTCTACGAGCAGTACTTC. This gives the protein CASSILTQGPLYEQYF. This chain uses TRBV18 with TRBJ2-7; D is perhaps TRBD1 or TRBD2 (5 bases each). Trimming cost V 5 bases and J 3 bases, with 20 bases left between them. The CDR3 runs 16 residues. Germline lookup yields CDR1 KGHSH and CDR2 LQKENI.

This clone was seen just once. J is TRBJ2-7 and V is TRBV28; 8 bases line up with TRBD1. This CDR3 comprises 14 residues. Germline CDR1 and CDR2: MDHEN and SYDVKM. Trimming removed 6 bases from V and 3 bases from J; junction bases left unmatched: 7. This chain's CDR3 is CASRDRVPVYEQYF. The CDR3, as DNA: TGTGCCAGCAGGGACAGGGTACCCGTCTACGAGCAGTACTTC.

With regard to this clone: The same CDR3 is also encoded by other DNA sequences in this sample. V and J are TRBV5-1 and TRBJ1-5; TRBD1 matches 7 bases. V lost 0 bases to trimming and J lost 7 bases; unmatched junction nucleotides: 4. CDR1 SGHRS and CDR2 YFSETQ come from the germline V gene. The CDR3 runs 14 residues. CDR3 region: CASSLGQGGQPQHF. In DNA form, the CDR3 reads TGCGCCAGCAGCTTGGGACAGGGAGGACAGCCCCAGCATTTT.

In DNA, the CDR3 is TGTGCCAGCTCCTGGCCAACCTCTGGGGCCAACGTCCTGACTTTC. The encoded protein is CASSWPTSGANVLTF. The chain joins TRBV5-4 to TRBJ2-6; D remains ambiguous. From germline, CDR1 is SGHNT and CDR2 YYREEE (reference sequence). Trimming cost V 7 bases and J 0 bases, with 11 bases left between them. This CDR3 region has 15 residues.

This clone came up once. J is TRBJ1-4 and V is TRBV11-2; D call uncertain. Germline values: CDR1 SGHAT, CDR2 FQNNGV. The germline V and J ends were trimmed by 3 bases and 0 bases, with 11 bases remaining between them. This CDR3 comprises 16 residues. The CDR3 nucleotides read TGTGCCAGCAGCTTGAGGGATTTCACAACTAATGAAAAACTGTTTTTT. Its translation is CASSLRDFTTNEKLFF.

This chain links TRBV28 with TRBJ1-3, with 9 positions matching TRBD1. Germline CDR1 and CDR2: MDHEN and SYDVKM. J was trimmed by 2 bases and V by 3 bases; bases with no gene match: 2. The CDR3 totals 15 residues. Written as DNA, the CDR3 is TGTGCCAGCAGTTTGGGACAGGGTGCTGGAAACACCATATATTTT. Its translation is CASSLGQGAGNTIYF.

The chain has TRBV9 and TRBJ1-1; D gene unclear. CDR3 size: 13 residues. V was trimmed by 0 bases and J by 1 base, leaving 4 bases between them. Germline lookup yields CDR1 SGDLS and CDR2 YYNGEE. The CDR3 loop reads CASSVAPNTEAFF. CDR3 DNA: TGTGCCAGCAGCGTAGCTCCGAACACTGAAGCTTTCTTT.

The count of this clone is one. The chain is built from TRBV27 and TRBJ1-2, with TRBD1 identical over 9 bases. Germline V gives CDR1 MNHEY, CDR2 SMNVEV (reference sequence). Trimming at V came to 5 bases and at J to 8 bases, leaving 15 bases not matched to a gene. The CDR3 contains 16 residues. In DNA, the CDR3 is TGTGCCAGCAGTCCGCTCTCTACGGACAGGGGTGGGGGCTACACCTTC. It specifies CASSPLSTDRGGGYTF.

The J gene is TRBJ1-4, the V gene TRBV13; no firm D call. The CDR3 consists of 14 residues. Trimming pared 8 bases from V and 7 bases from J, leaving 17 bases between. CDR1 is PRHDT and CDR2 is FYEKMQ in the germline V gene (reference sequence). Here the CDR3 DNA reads TGTGCCAGCCGGCTTAGGGCTGAGGGTGAAAAACTGTTTTTT. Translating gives CASRLRAEGEKLFF.

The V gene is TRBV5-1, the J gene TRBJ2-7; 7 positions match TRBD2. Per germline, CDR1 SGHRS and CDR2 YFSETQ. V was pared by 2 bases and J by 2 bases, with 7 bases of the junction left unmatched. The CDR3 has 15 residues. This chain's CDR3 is CASSLEDGGTYEQYF. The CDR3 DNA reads TGCGCCAGCAGCTTAGAGGACGGGGGGACCTACGAGCAGTACTTC.

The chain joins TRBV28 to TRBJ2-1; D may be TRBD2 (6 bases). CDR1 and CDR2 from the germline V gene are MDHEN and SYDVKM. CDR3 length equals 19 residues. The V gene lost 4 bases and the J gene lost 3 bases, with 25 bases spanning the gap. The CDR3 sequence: CASSCGAGTLDPCYNEQFF. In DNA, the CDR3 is TGTGCCAGCAGTTGCGGGGCAGGGACCCTAGACCCCTGCTACAATGAGCAGTTCTTC.

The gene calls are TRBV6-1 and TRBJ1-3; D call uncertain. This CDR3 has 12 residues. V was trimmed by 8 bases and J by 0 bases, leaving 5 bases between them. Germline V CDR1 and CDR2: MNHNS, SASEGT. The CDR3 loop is CASESSGNTIYF. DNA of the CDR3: TGTGCCAGCGAGAGCTCTGGAAACACCATATATTTT.

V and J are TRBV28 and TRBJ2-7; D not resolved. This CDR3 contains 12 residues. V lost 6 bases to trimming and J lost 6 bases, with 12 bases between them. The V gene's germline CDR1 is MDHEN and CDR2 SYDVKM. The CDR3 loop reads CASRAGPFEQYF. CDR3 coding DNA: TGTGCCAGCAGGGCCGGTCCCTTCGAGCAGTACTTC.